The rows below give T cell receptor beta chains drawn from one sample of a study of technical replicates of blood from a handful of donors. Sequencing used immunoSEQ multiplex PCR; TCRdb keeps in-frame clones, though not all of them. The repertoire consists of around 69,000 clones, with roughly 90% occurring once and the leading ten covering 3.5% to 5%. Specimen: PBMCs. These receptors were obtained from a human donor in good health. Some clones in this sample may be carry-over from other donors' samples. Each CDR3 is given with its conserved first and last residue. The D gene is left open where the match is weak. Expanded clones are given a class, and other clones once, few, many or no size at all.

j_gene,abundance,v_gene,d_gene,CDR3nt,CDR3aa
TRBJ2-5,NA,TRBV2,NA,TGTGCCAGCATTTTCGAGGGCCGGGGAGAGACCCAGTACTTC,CASIFEGRGETQYF
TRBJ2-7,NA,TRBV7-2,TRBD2,TGTGCCAGCAGCTCCGCCGGGACTAGCGGCTACGAGCAGTACTTC,CASSSAGTSGYEQYF
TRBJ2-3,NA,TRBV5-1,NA,TGCGCCAGCAGCTTGCTAATAGCGGGACAGGGAGATACGCAGTATTTT,CASSLLIAGQGDTQYF
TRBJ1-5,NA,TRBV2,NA,TGTGCCAGCAGTGAGCAGGGGACATATCAGCCCCAGCATTTT,CASSEQGTYQPQHF
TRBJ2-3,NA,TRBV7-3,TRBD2,TGTGCCAGCAGCCACAGCGGGGGGGCGATAGATACGCAGTATTTT,CASSHSGGAIDTQYF
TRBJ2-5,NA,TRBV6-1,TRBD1,TGTGCCAGCAGTGAGGCCGGGACAGGGGTCGTGAGGGAGACCCAGTACTTC,CASSEAGTGVVRETQYF
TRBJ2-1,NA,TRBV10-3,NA,TGTGCCACTACACGGGGGACCTACAATGAGCAGTTCTTC,CATTRGTYNEQFF
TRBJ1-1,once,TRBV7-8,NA,TGTGCCAGCAGCCTCGACGGGGACACTGAAGCTTTCTTT,CASSLDGDTEAFF
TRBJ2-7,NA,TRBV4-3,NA,TGCGCCAGCAGCCAAGATGGTCAGGGGTACTGGGGATTATACGAGCAGTACTTC,CASSQDGQGYWGLYEQYF
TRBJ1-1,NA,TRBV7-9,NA,TGTGCCAGCAGCTTCCCCGGGGGTGGGACTGAAGCTTTCTTT,CASSFPGGGTEAFF
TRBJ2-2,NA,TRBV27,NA,TGTGCCAGCAGCCCCTTGGGCAGGGGTTCCACCGGGGAGCTGTTTTTT,CASSPLGRGSTGELFF
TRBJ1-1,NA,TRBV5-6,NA,TGTGCCAGCAGCAGGGCCCCGAGGGCGGTCTCACCTGAAGCTTTCTTT,CASSRAPRAVSPEAFF
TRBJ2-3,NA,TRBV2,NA,TGTGCCAGCAGTAGCTCAACAGATACGCAGTATTTT,CASSSSTDTQYF
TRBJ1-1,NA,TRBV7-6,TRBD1,TGTGCCAGCAGCTCAACGCCGGGACAGGCGAACACTGAAGCTTTCTTT,CASSSTPGQANTEAFF
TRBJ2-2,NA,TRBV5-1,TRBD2,TGCGCCAGCAGCGGGACTAGCGGGGACACCGGGGAGCTGTTTTTT,CASSGTSGDTGELFF
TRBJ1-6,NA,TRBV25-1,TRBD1,TGTGCCAGCAAGAGTAGAGTTGGGACAGACAATAATTCACCCCTCCACTTT,CASKSRVGTDNNSPLHF
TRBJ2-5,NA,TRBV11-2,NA,TGTGCCAGCAGCTTAGGACGGAGCCCGTACTTC,CASSLGRSPYF
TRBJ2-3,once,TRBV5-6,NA,TGTGCCAGCAGCTCCAGGGGAGCGGATACGCAGTATTTT,CASSSRGADTQYF
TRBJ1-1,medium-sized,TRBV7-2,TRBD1,TGTGCCAGCAGCCTTAGGGGACAGATTGAAGCTTTCTTT,CASSLRGQIEAFF
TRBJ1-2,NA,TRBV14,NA,TGTGCCAGCAGCCAAGATGTCGGGGGCTATGGCTACACCTTC,CASSQDVGGYGYTF
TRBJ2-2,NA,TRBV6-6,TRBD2,TGTGCCAGCAAAGCTAGCGGTACGAACACCGGGGAGCTGTTTTTT,CASKASGTNTGELFF
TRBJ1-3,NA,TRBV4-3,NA,TGCGCCAGCAGCCAAGGGTGGATAGGGGACTCTGGAAACACCATATATTTT,CASSQGWIGDSGNTIYF
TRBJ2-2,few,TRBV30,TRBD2,TGTGCCTGGAGTGTAAGGGGAGGGACCACCGGGGAGCTGTTTTTT,CAWSVRGGTTGELFF
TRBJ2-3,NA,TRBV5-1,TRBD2,TGCGCCAGCAGCATTAGCGGGAGTGGAGCAGATACGCAGTATTTT,CASSISGSGADTQYF
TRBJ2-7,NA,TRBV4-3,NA,TGCGCCAGCAGCCGAGACCTGCGCTCCTACGAGCAGTACTTC,CASSRDLRSYEQYF
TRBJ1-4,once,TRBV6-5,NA,TGTGCCCGCTCCCAGAGCGGTATAGGTGAAAAACTGTTTTTT,CARSQSGIGEKLFF
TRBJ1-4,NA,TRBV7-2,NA,TGTGCCAGCAGCTTCCCAGGGGTCGGTGGAGAAAAACTGTTTTTT,CASSFPGVGGEKLFF
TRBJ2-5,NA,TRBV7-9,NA,TGTGCCAGCAGCTTACAGATTCAAGAGACCCAGTACTTC,CASSLQIQETQYF
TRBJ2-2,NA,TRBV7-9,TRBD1,TGTGCCAGCCTATTGGGGACAGCAGCCGGGGAGCTGTTTTTT,CASLLGTAAGELFF
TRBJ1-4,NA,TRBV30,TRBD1,TGTGCCTGGAGCGGGGGACAGGGCCCAACAGAGACTAATGAAAAACTGTTTTTT,CAWSGGQGPTETNEKLFF
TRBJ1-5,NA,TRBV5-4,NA,TGTGCCAGCAGCCCCACCCCAGGGGGCAATCAGCCCCAGCATTTT,CASSPTPGGNQPQHF
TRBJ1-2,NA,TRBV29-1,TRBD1,TGCAGCGTGGATCCGGGACAGGAGGCCTATGGCTACACCTTC,CSVDPGQEAYGYTF
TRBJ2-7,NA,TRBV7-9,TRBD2,TGTGCCAGCAGCTACAACACCAAAACACTAGCGGGAAGATACGAGCAGTACTTC,CASSYNTKTLAGRYEQYF
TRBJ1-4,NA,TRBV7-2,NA,TGTGCCAGCAGCTTAGGTCGGGTGGGGCAGGAAAAACTGTTTTTT,CASSLGRVGQEKLFF
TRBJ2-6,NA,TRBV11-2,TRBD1,TGTGCCAGCAGCTCACAGGGGAGTGGGGCCAACGTCCTGACTTTC,CASSSQGSGANVLTF
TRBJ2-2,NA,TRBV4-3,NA,TGCGCCAGCAGCCAAGATCGGGACTGGCAAGACACCGGGGAGCTGTTTTTT,CASSQDRDWQDTGELFF
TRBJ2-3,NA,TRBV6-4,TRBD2,TGTGCCAGCAGTCAGCGGGGCGGACTCACAGATACGCAGTATTTT,CASSQRGGLTDTQYF
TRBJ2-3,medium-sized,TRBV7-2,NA,TGTGCCAGCAGCGTAACAGATACGCAGTATTTT,CASSVTDTQYF
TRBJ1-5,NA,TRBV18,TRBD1,TGTGCCAGCTCACCTTGGCAGGGGGATCAGCCCCAGCATTTT,CASSPWQGDQPQHF
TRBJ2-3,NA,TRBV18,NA,TGTGCCAGCTCGGGTCAGGGATACACAGATACGCAGTATTTT,CASSGQGYTDTQYF
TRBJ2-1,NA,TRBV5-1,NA,TGCGCCAGCAGGGGAGGGGGGAGCTCCTACAATGAGCAGTTCTTC,CASRGGGSSYNEQFF
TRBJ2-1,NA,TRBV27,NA,TGTGCCAGCAGGTACAGGGTTTACAATGAGCAGTTCTTC,CASRYRVYNEQFF